This TCR beta chain is drawn from a study of T cells after somatic rescue of genetic block. Trimming at V came to 6 bases and at J to 0 bases, leaving 8 bases not matched to a gene. The length of the CDR3 is 15 residues. CDR1 and CDR2 from the germline V gene are WNHNN and SYGVQD (reference sequence). Some clones are missing from TCRdb's copy, which holds only in-frame ones; the method was immunoSEQ multiplex PCR. The top ten clones hold 2.9% of a sample with tens of thousands of clones, roughly 92% of them seen once. This clonotype was obtained from a man between 40 and 49 years old. V usage is TRBV10-1 and J usage is TRBJ2-7; 7 bases map to TRBD1. Sequencing used peripheral blood mononuclear cells (PBMCs). As DNA, the CDR3 is TGCGCCAGCAGCTCGGGACAGATCAACTCCTACGAGCAGTACTTC. Amino acids: CASSSGQINSYEQYF.